A selection of T cell receptor beta chains follows, all from one sample in a study of blood T cell repertoires in COVID-19. The method was immunoSEQ multiplex PCR; TCRdb's version includes in-frame clones alone and lacks a portion of them. The repertoire holds approximately 300,000 clones, with roughly 85% as singletons. Sample: PBMCs or T cells enriched from blood (not recorded which). These receptors came from a woman in her 30s who had been exposed to COVID-19. The CDR3 runs from the conserved cysteine through the conserved F or W. Fields, in order: D gene, V gene, J gene, clone size, CDR3 DNA, CDR3 protein. A D gene is named only where the DNA matches it firmly. Not every row has a clone size; where given, it reads once, few, many or a size class.

>.|TRBV4-2|TRBJ2-2|.
TGTGCCAGCAGCCTAAGCACTAGTTACACCGGGGAGCTGTTTTTT
CASSLSTSYTGELFF
>TRBD1|TRBV5-1|TRBJ1-2|once
TGCGCCAGCAGCGAGGGGGCGTCAGGCTACACCTTC
CASSEGASGYTF
>.|TRBV27|TRBJ2-1|.
TGTGCCAGCAGTCCTGGGACTTACAATGAGCAGTTCTTC
CASSPGTYNEQFF
>.|TRBV15|TRBJ2-5|.
TGTGCCACCAGCAGAGATTCACGCCAGCAAGAGACCCAGTACTTC
CATSRDSRQQETQYF
>TRBD1|TRBV9|TRBJ1-5|.
TGTGCCAGCAGCGAGGACAGGGCGGACTCGGCCCAGCATTTT
CASSEDRADSAQHF
>.|TRBV30|TRBJ1-5|.
TGTGCCTGGAGTCTAAGCAATCAGCCCCAGCATTTT
CAWSLSNQPQHF
>.|TRBV20-1|TRBJ1-1|.
TGCAGTGCGAGTCGTAGCAGGGTATTGTCCACTGAAGCTTTCTTT
CSASRSRVLSTEAFF
>.|TRBV6-1|TRBJ1-3|.
TGTGCCAGCAGTGAAGAATGGAGCTCTGGAAACACCATATATTTT
CASSEEWSSGNTIYF
>.|TRBV6-5|TRBJ2-7|.
TGTGCCAGCAGTTACGACCGGGACGAGCAGTACTTC
CASSYDRDEQYF
>.|TRBV28|TRBJ1-5|.
TGTGCCAGCAGTTATCAGGCGTACAATCAGCCCCAGCATTTT
CASSYQAYNQPQHF
>.|TRBV19|TRBJ1-5|many
TGTGCCAGTAGGGGCAGTACCCTGGGCAATCAGCCCCAGCATTTT
CASRGSTLGNQPQHF
>TRBD1|TRBV10-3|TRBJ1-4|.
TGTGCCATCAGCGGATCCGACAGGGGGCAAAGGGAAAAACTGTTTTTT
CAISGSDRGQREKLFF
>.|TRBV10-1|TRBJ2-2|.
TGCGCCAGCAGTCCCGACACTCGACAGGAGGTGTTTTTT
CASSPDTRQEVFF
>TRBD1|TRBV28|TRBJ2-7|.
TGTGCCAGCAATTCCGGGACAGGTATCTACGAGCAGTACTTC
CASNSGTGIYEQYF
>.|TRBV2|TRBJ1-1|once
TGTGCCAGCAGTGAAGCTCGACAGCAGCTGAACACTGAAGCTTTCTTT
CASSEARQQLNTEAFF
>.|TRBV28|TRBJ1-5|.
TGTGCCAGCAGTTTCCCCCAGGCCGGTCAGCCCCAGCATTTT
CASSFPQAGQPQHF
>TRBD2|TRBV30|TRBJ2-3|.
TGTGCCTGGAGAACTGGGACTAGCGGGCGTACAGATACGCAGTATTTT
CAWRTGTSGRTDTQYF
>.|TRBV27|TRBJ2-5|.
TGTGCCAGCAGTTCCCACATACAAGAGACCCAGTACTTC
CASSSHIQETQYF
>TRBD1|TRBV6-5|TRBJ1-2|.
TGTGCCAGCAGTTTAGAAAGGGACAGGAGAAACTATGGCTACACCTTC
CASSLERDRRNYGYTF
>.|TRBV12-3/TRBV12-4|TRBJ1-3|once
TGTGCCAGCAGCGTACTCCGTGGAAACACCATATATTTT
CASSVLRGNTIYF
>.|TRBV27|TRBJ1-6|.
TGTGCCAGCAGCTACGTTCGAGCCTATAATTCACCCCTCCACTTT
CASSYVRAYNSPLHF
>TRBD1|TRBV27|TRBJ1-5|.
TGTGCCAGCAGGCCACAGGGGATCAATCAGCCCCAGCATTTT
CASRPQGINQPQHF
>TRBD2|TRBV5-6|TRBJ2-3|.
TGTGCCAGCAGCCACGACGGGACTAGCAAAGATACGCAGTATTTT
CASSHDGTSKDTQYF
>TRBD1|TRBV18|TRBJ1-1|.
TGTGCCAGCTCACCCAGACAGGGGTCCCACACTGAAGCTTTCTTT
CASSPRQGSHTEAFF
>TRBD1|TRBV2|TRBJ2-5|.
TGTGCCAGCCCTGTGATAGGGGGCTCAGAGACCCAGTACTTC
CASPVIGGSETQYF
>TRBD1|TRBV19|TRBJ1-1|once
TGTGCCAGTAGTCCCTGGGACAGGGAAGCCCCTGAAGCTTTCTTT
CASSPWDREAPEAFF
>TRBD1|TRBV6-5|TRBJ1-4|.
TGTGCCAGCAGCCAAAATACAGGGGTCAGGGAAAAACTGTTTTTT
CASSQNTGVREKLFF
>TRBD1|TRBV28|TRBJ2-7|.
TGTGCCAGCAGTCCTGGGACAGCTTCCTCCTACGAGCAGTACTTC
CASSPGTASSYEQYF
>.|TRBV7-9|TRBJ1-3|.
TGTGCCAGCAGCTTATCCCAGGGGAGCGGTACCATATATTTT
CASSLSQGSGTIYF
>.|TRBV25-1|TRBJ1-4|.
TGTGCCAGCAGTGAATTGTTTCCAGGGTGGGAAAAACTGTTTTTT
CASSELFPGWEKLFF
>.|TRBV14|TRBJ2-7|.
TGTGCCAGCAGCCAAGATCCCTGGCCCGAGCAGTACTTC
CASSQDPWPEQYF
>TRBD2|TRBV30|TRBJ2-6|.
TGTGCCTGGAGTAGCGGGGGGGGCTCTGGGGCCAACGTCCTGACTTTC
CAWSSGGGSGANVLTF
>.|TRBV19|TRBJ1-2|.
TGTGCCAGTAGCTTAACGGGGTATGGCTACACCTTC
CASSLTGYGYTF
>TRBD1|TRBV5-1|TRBJ2-7|.
TGCGCCAGCAGCCGACCCGGGACAGGGCTCTACGAGCAGTACTTC
CASSRPGTGLYEQYF
>TRBD2|TRBV2|TRBJ2-3|few
TGTGCCAGCAGTGTGGAGCGGGGGGGCCGTACAGATACGCAGTATTTT
CASSVERGGRTDTQYF
>.|TRBV7-2|TRBJ2-5|.
TGTGCCAGCAGCTTAGAGTTTCGCCGGGGGATGGAGACCCAGTACTTC
CASSLEFRRGMETQYF
>.|TRBV28|TRBJ1-1|.
TGTGCCAGCAGTTTACAGTTTACTGAAGCTTTCTTT
CASSLQFTEAFF
>.|TRBV3-1/TRBV3-2|TRBJ1-6|.
TGTGCCAGCACCAAGGTCCGGCGGGGGGATTCACCCCTCCACTTT
CASTKVRRGDSPLHF
>.|TRBV7-9|TRBJ1-6|.
TGTGCCAGCAGCTTAGTAGACAGTCCTAATTCACCCCTCCACTTT
CASSLVDSPNSPLHF
>.|TRBV5-5|TRBJ1-3|.
TGTGCCAGCAGCTTGGGCCGTAGCTCTGGAAACACCATATATTTT
CASSLGRSSGNTIYF
>.|TRBV5-6|TRBJ2-7|.
TGTGCCAGCAGCTTGGTGAGCAGGCTGTACGAGCAGTACTTC
CASSLVSRLYEQYF
>.|TRBV27|TRBJ1-3|.
TGTGCCAGCAGTTTTTCGGGTTACTCTGGAAACACCATATATTTT
CASSFSGYSGNTIYF
>.|TRBV2|TRBJ1-1|.
TGTGCCAGCAATACCAGGAACACTGAAGCTTTCTTT
CASNTRNTEAFF
>TRBD1|TRBV4-2|TRBJ1-5|.
TGTGCCAGCAGCCAAGTCCGGGCAGGGGGAGGCAATCAGCCCCAGCATTTT
CASSQVRAGGGNQPQHF
>TRBD2|TRBV3-1/TRBV3-2|TRBJ2-3|.
TGTGCCAGCAGCCAAGATTTAGTAGCGGGGGCCACAGATACGCAGTATTTT
CASSQDLVAGATDTQYF
>.|TRBV10-3|TRBJ1-1|.
TGTGCCATCAGTGGGGGCCCGAACGCTGAAGCTTTCTTT
CAISGGPNAEAFF
>TRBD1|TRBV7-2|TRBJ2-7|.
TGTGCCAGCAGCCCAGGGGGCTACGCATCGGGCGAGCAGTACTTC
CASSPGGYASGEQYF
>.|TRBV9|TRBJ2-1|.
TGTGCCAGCAGCGCATCGGGAGCCACCTACAATGAGCAGTTCTTC
CASSASGATYNEQFF
>.|TRBV2|TRBJ2-3|.
TGTGCCAGCAGAGTACTAGCAAGTTCTACGCAGTATTTT
CASRVLASSTQYF
>.|TRBV19|TRBJ2-2|.
TGTGCCAGTAGTATTGACAGACCCACCGGGGAGCTGTTTTTT
CASSIDRPTGELFF
>.|TRBV15|TRBJ1-3|once
TGTGCCACCAGCAGAGGTTCGAGGGATGAAAACACCATATATTTT
CATSRGSRDENTIYF
>TRBD1|TRBV3-1/TRBV3-2|TRBJ1-1|few
TGTGCCAGCAGCCCGACAGGGACTGAAGCTTTCTTT
CASSPTGTEAFF
>TRBD2|TRBV9|TRBJ2-1|.
TGTGCCAGCAGCGCAGGGACTAGCGGGAGAACCTACAATGAGCAGTTCTTC
CASSAGTSGRTYNEQFF
>TRBD2|TRBV6-2/TRBV6-3|TRBJ2-3|.
TGTGCCAGCGGCCCTAGCGGGGAAGGGACAGATACGCAGTATTTT
CASGPSGEGTDTQYF